The rows below give T cell receptor beta chains drawn from one sample of a study of T-cell memory formation after mild COVID-19. MiXCR, applied by TCRdb to the 5' RACE reads, yields one record per CDR3 protein. The data hold under 400,000 distinct CDR3 sequences, with around 28% observed a single time. The sequenced sample was PBMCs or a T cell subset sorted from them (not recorded which). These receptors were collected from an adult woman who had mild COVID-19 (a few samples of this study predate the infection). Cell type and time point are not known. Each CDR3 is given with its conserved first and last residue. The D gene is left open where the match is weak. The size field is filled for only some rows; it gives once, few, many or a size class.

TRBJ2-1	-	many	TRBV10-3	TGTGCCATCAGTGAGAGGCCCGAGCAGCAGTTCTTC	CAISERPEQQFF
TRBJ1-1	-	few	TRBV9	TGTGCCAGCAGCACAAACCGGGACATGAACACTGAAGCTTTCTTT	CASSTNRDMNTEAFF
TRBJ2-3	-	-	TRBV5-4	TGTGCCAGCAGCTTGGACTCCGCCACAGATACGCAGTATTTT	CASSLDSATDTQYF
TRBJ1-2	TRBD1	once	TRBV18	TGTGCCAGCTCACCACGAATCACTACCGGGACAGGCAATGGCTACACCTTC	CASSPRITTGTGNGYTF
TRBJ2-2	-	few	TRBV15	TGTGCCACCAGTCGGTCCCCTAACACCGGGGAGCTGTTTTTT	CATSRSPNTGELFF
TRBJ1-2	-	few	TRBV6-5	TGTGCCAGCAGTTACAACTCGGACGCGTTGGGCTACACCTTC	CASSYNSDALGYTF
TRBJ2-1	-	-	TRBV5-1	TGCGCCAGCAGCTTGGGTAGGGGGGCCAATTCCTACAATGAGCAGTTCTTC	CASSLGRGANSYNEQFF
TRBJ2-3	TRBD1	many	TRBV7-9	TGTGCCAGCAGCCGGGACAGGGGACCAAGCACAGATACGCAGTATTTT	CASSRDRGPSTDTQYF
TRBJ1-2	TRBD1	few	TRBV6-2/TRBV6-3	TGTGCCAGCAGTTACTCCCGGACAGGTCGGGCCGATGGCTACACCTTC	CASSYSRTGRADGYTF
TRBJ2-4	-	few	TRBV2	TGTGCCAGCAGTGAAGATCGGGGGGCCAAAAACATTCAGTACTTC	CASSEDRGAKNIQYF
TRBJ2-1	-	-	TRBV18	TGTGCCAGCTCACCAGGGTCACGCGGGAATGAGCAGTTCTTC	CASSPGSRGNEQFF
TRBJ2-6	-	-	TRBV10-3	TGTGCCATCATGGGCTCGAGCTCTGGGGCCAACGTCCTGACTTTC	CAIMGSSSGANVLTF
TRBJ1-2	-	few	TRBV11-2	TGTGCCAGCAGCCCCTCCCTCGGTTACAACTATGGCTACACCTTC	CASSPSLGYNYGYTF
TRBJ1-3	-	-	TRBV7-9	TGTGCCAGCAGATCTCCTAGAGGACAAGCCTCTGGAAACACCATATATTTT	CASRSPRGQASGNTIYF
TRBJ2-3	TRBD2	-	TRBV7-9	TGTGCCAGCAGCCCCGCTGCGGGAGTTGGAGATACGCAGTATTTT	CASSPAAGVGDTQYF
TRBJ1-3	-	once	TRBV6-5	TGTGCCAGCAGTCCCTCATTGGGCTCTGAGGGGGTAAATGACCCTGGAAACACCATATATTTT	CASSPSLGSEGVNDPGNTIYF
TRBJ2-7	-	-	TRBV21-1	TGTGCCAGCAGCAAAGGTGGGAGGAACGAGCAGTACTTC	CASSKGGRNEQYF
TRBJ2-1	TRBD2	-	TRBV24-1	TGTGCCACCAGTGATGCCGGGACTACCAGTGAGCAGTTCTTC	CATSDAGTTSEQFF
TRBJ1-1	-	-	TRBV12-3/TRBV12-4	TGTGCCAGCAGTTCGGGACCGCGAAACACTGAAGCTTTCTTT	CASSSGPRNTEAFF
TRBJ1-2	TRBD1	-	TRBV6-1	TGTGCCAGCAGTCCGCGGGACAGGGGGCTTGATGGCTACACCTTC	CASSPRDRGLDGYTF
TRBJ2-7	TRBD1	-	TRBV6-5	TGTGCCAGCAGTTACCGACAGGGCCACGAGCAGTACTTC	CASSYRQGHEQYF
TRBJ2-6	-	-	TRBV2	TGTGCCAGCAGCCGGGAAATACCTTCTGGGGCCAACGTCCTGACTTTC	CASSREIPSGANVLTF
TRBJ2-3	TRBD2	-	TRBV20-1	TGCAGTGCTGCCCTAGGGACTAGCGGCACAGATACGCAGTATTTT	CSAALGTSGTDTQYF
TRBJ2-6	TRBD1	-	TRBV24-1	TGTGCCACCAGGGGACCTGGGACAGATCCTCTCCTGACTTTC	CATRGPGTDPLLTF
TRBJ2-3	-	-	TRBV3-1	TGTGCCAGCAGCCAAGACTTGGACGCCGGCACAGATACGCAGTATTTT	CASSQDLDAGTDTQYF
TRBJ2-2	-	few	TRBV7-9	TGTGCCAGCAGCTTAGCGGGCAGGACGGCCGGGGAGCTGTTTTTT	CASSLAGRTAGELFF
TRBJ1-1	-	few	TRBV5-1	TGCGCCAGCAGCTTGGAAGGTACGGGGGACACTGAAGCTTTCTTT	CASSLEGTGDTEAFF
TRBJ1-1	-	few	TRBV14	TGTGCCAGCAGCCAAGATAAGGGTCGGCAGGGAGCTTTCTTT	CASSQDKGRQGAFF
TRBJ2-7	TRBD1	many	TRBV12-3/TRBV12-4	TGTGCCAGCAGTTTTACCGGGACAGGGGGCGACGAGCAGTACTTC	CASSFTGTGGDEQYF
TRBJ1-1	TRBD1	few	TRBV12-3/TRBV12-4	TGTGCCAGCACTATACAGGGGTCCACTGAAGCTTTCTTT	CASTIQGSTEAFF